Following are 14 T cell receptor beta chains from one sample sequenced in a study of blood T cell repertoires in COVID-19. The repertoire was sequenced with immunoSEQ multiplex PCR; TCRdb's copy has only in-frame clones and lacks some. The sample yields about 140,000 clones, more than 75% seen once. Sequenced: PBMCs or T cells enriched from blood (not recorded which). The receptors here all came from a man in his sixties who had recovered from COVID-19.

The CDR3 DNA follows: TGTGCCACCAGTCGAGAAGAGACCCAGTACTTC. As protein: CATSREETQYF. The gene calls are TRBV24-1 and TRBJ2-5, with D unresolved. This CDR3 has 11 residues. V gave up 6 bases and J gave up 3 bases, with 4 bases separating them. Germline CDR1 KGHDR, CDR2 SFDVKD.

The chain combines TRBV29-1 with TRBJ2-3; 8 bases map to TRBD1. V was pared by 4 bases and J by 8 bases, with 11 bases of the junction left unmatched. The CDR3 consists of 14 residues. Germline V gene lookup returns CDR1 SQVTM and CDR2 ANQGSEA. CDR3 residues: CSVGPTNGQGTQYF. The CDR3 DNA reads TGCAGCGTTGGTCCGACGAACGGACAGGGTACGCAGTATTTT.

The rearrangement joins TRBV7-8 to TRBJ2-1; D is ambiguous. Germline CDR1 reads SGHVS; CDR2 reads FQNEAQ. This CDR3 comprises 15 residues. Trimming left V 0 bases short and J 4 bases short, with 10 bases between. In DNA form, the CDR3 reads TGTGCCAGCAGCTTAGCGCTTGAGCGTTACAATGAGCAGTTCTTC. This encodes CASSLALERYNEQFF.

V usage is TRBV5-1 and J usage is TRBJ1-2; no definite D call. V shed 1 base and J shed 0 bases, with 7 bases lying between them. CDR3 length: 14 residues. Germline assignment: CDR1 SGHRS and CDR2 YFSETQ. The CDR3 sequence is CASSLTNSNYGYTF. In DNA, the CDR3 is TGCGCCAGCAGCTTGACGAACTCTAACTATGGCTACACCTTC.

This chain links TRBV6-1 with TRBJ2-7; TRBD2 matches 8 bases. CDR1 is MNHNS, CDR2 SASEGT, per germline. This CDR3 comprises 15 residues. V was pared by 4 bases and J by 4 bases, with 9 bases of the junction left unmatched. CDR3 region: CASSAAGVDRYEQYF. The CDR3 bases are TGTGCCAGCAGTGCAGCGGGAGTTGATCGGTACGAGCAGTACTTC.

In its sample, this clone was seen once. The chain employs TRBV10-2 and TRBJ1-4; 11 bases are shared with TRBD1. This CDR3 has 15 amino acids. The V gene's germline CDR1 is WSHSY and CDR2 SAAADI. V lost 6 bases to trimming and J lost 5 bases; unmatched junction nucleotides: 5. CDR3 in DNA: TGCGCCAGCAGGGGGGACAGGGGGAACAATGAAAAACTGTTTTTT. It codes for CASRGDRGNNEKLFF.

This chain uses TRBV5-5 with TRBJ2-5, with 10 positions matching TRBD2. The CDR3 contains 17 residues. The V gene's germline CDR1 is SGHKS and CDR2 YYEKEE (reference sequence). Trimming cost V 0 bases and J 1 base; bases outside gene matches: 6. The CDR3 reads CASSLALAGALQETQYF. Written as DNA, the CDR3 is TGTGCCAGCAGCTTGGCCCTAGCGGGGGCCCTCCAAGAGACCCAGTACTTC.

This clone was counted once. This sequence joins TRBV28 and TRBJ1-6; the D gene is possibly TRBD1 (5 bases). Germline CDR1 reads MDHEN; CDR2 reads SYDVKM. The V and J ends lost 2 bases and 7 bases respectively, with 9 bases between them. This CDR3 spans 14 amino acids. In DNA, the CDR3 is TGTGCCAGCAGTTTAGTCAGGGCCAATTCACCCCTCCACTTT. Amino acid sequence: CASSLVRANSPLHF. The variable domain in full, with the rest retrieved from reference TRBV28 and TRBJ1-6, is DVKVTQSSRYLVKRTGEKVFLECVQDMDHENMFWYRQDPGLGLRLIYFSYDVKMKEKGDIPEGYSVSREKKERFSLILESASTNQTSMYLCASSLVRANSPLHFGNGTRLTVT.

The chain joins TRBV27 to TRBJ2-1; TRBD2 agrees at 9 bases. The CDR3 covers 17 residues. The V segment lost 0 bases and the J segment 4 bases; nucleotides outside the gene matches: 7. CDR1 is MNHEY and CDR2 is SMNVEV in the germline V gene (reference sequence). Here the CDR3 DNA reads TGTGCCAGCAGTTTATCTTGGACTAGCGTAAATTACAATGAGCAGTTCTTC. As protein: CASSLSWTSVNYNEQFF.

V and J are TRBV13 and TRBJ1-2; 9 bases map to TRBD1. CDR1 and CDR2 from the germline V gene are PRHDT and FYEKMQ (reference sequence). The CDR3 spans 14 residues. With V trimmed by 4 bases and J by 7 bases, 7 bases remained unmatched. The CDR3: CASSSTRQGGGYTF. The CDR3 region has the DNA TGTGCCAGCAGCTCAACCCGACAGGGGGGTGGCTACACCTTC.

V is TRBV7-8 and J is TRBJ2-3; TRBD1 matches at 8 bases. Looked up from germline, CDR1 is SGHVS and CDR2 is FQNEAQ. The CDR3 is 18 amino acids. Losses at the gene ends were 1 base for V and 3 bases for J; bases not matched to a gene: 12. CDR3 in DNA: TGTGCCAGCAGCTTAGTGCAGTCAGGGGGCATTTCAACAGATACGCAGTATTTT. It specifies CASSLVQSGGISTDTQYF.

This chain joins TRBV10-2 and TRBJ1-1; no clear D. The CDR3 is 13 amino acids. The germline CDR1 and CDR2 sequences are WSHSY and SAAADI. V gave up 9 bases and J gave up 2 bases, with 13 bases separating them. CDR3 in DNA: TGCGCCAGTAAACGGGGATTCAACACTGAAGCTTTCTTT. Its translation: CASKRGFNTEAFF.

This rearrangement joins TRBV2 to TRBJ1-6; D is possibly TRBD1 (5 bases). Per the germline V gene, CDR1 is SNHLY and CDR2 is FYNNEI. Trimming cost V 8 bases and J 10 bases, with 18 bases left between them. This CDR3 is 14 amino acids long. The CDR3 loop is CASGMGEVRSPLHF. CDR3 in DNA: TGTGCCAGCGGGATGGGGGAGGTTAGATCACCCCTCCACTTT.

This clone appeared a few times. The V call is TRBV5-1, the J call TRBJ2-7, with D unresolved. Trimming shortened V by 4 bases and J by 2 bases, and 10 bases separated the two germline ends. Germline values: CDR1 SGHRS, CDR2 YFSETQ. CDR3 length: 13 residues. CDR3 loop: CASSPEVPYEQYF. The CDR3 nucleotides read TGCGCCAGCAGCCCCGAGGTCCCCTACGAGCAGTACTTC.